Presented here are 12 T cell receptor beta chains from one specimen sequenced in a study of blood T cells in healthy people across ages. Combining a sample-barcoded 5' primer with a J-beta primer mix, a second PCR ran for about 6 to 12 cycles. MiXCR, applied by TCRdb to the 5' RACE reads, yields one record per CDR3 protein. Among around 1.5 million distinct CDR3 sequences listed, 30% to 35% were seen once. Sequenced: blood. The receptors shown here come from a woman in her 30s in good health.

This clonotype showed up just a few times. This rearrangement joins TRBV27 to TRBJ2-2, with no clear D. There are 17 residues in the CDR3. With 1 base removed from V and 0 bases from J, the gap between germline ends came to 12 bases. Germline CDR1 reads MNHEY; CDR2 reads SMNVEV (reference sequence). The CDR3 nucleotides read TGTGCCAGCAGTTTATGGGCAGGTCTTTCGAACACCGGGGAGCTGTTTTTT. Translated: CASSLWAGLSNTGELFF.

This clonotype occurred a few times. The V and J genes are TRBV28 and TRBJ1-2; D is perhaps TRBD1 (6 bases). The CDR3 is made up of 18 amino acids. Between the trimmed V and J ends, which lost 5 bases and 2 bases, there was a span of 24 bases. Germline V gene data show CDR1 as MDHEN and CDR2 as SYDVKM. CDR3 DNA: TGTGCCAGCAGTATACCCGGGGGGGGGCCAAATTTGAACTATGGCTACACCTTC. Its protein product is CASSIPGGGPNLNYGYTF.

This clonotype is a singleton in its sample. This rearrangement joins TRBV6-1 to TRBJ2-1; 8 bases match TRBD2. This CDR3 contains 12 residues. Trimming cost V 4 bases and J 14 bases; bases outside gene matches: 7. Germline V gene lookup returns CDR1 MNHNS and CDR2 SASEGT. In DNA form, the CDR3 reads TGTGCCAGCAGTGCGAACCCGGGAGGGAAGTTCTTC. Its protein is CASSANPGGKFF.

On this clonotype: One end of the junction does not line up with germline, which may come from a read error. The chain employs TRBV15 and TRBJ1-4; 7 positions match TRBD1. The CDR3 covers 16 residues. Germline loops: CDR1 LNHNV, CDR2 YYDKDF (reference sequence). Here the CDR3 DNA reads TGTGCCACCAGCAGAGATCCGGAGGGGGCGCGTGAAAAACGGTTTTTT. It yields the protein CATSRDPEGAREKRFF.

The chain recombines TRBV7-2 with TRBJ2-3, with TRBD1 as a possible D gene (6 bases). V lost 4 bases, J lost 3 bases, and 17 bases lay in between. The CDR3 has 16 amino acids. In germline, CDR1 is SGHTA, CDR2 FQGNSA. The CDR3 DNA is TGTGCCAGCAGCTCCTCAGGCAGGGGCTCAACAGATACGCAGTATTTT. This gives the protein CASSSSGRGSTDTQYF.

J is TRBJ2-5 and V is TRBV12-3 or TRBV12-4; 9 positions match TRBD1. The DNA end favors TRBJ2-7, so the J call may be wrong. CDR3 length: 16 amino acids. The CDR3 DNA sequence: TGTGCCAGCAGCGAATTGCCGGGACAGGGTTTTTACGAGCAGTACTTC. Amino acids: CASSELPGQGFYEQYF.

This chain connects TRBV10-3 to TRBJ2-1; 11 bases fit TRBD1. The length of the CDR3 is 15 residues. The ends lost 6 bases at V and 7 bases at J; junction bases unmatched: 8. Per the germline V gene, CDR1 is ENHRY and CDR2 is SYGVKD. The DNA for the CDR3 is TGTGCCATCAGCGCCGGGACAGGGGGGTCGAATGAGCAGTTCTTC. Translating gives CAISAGTGGSNEQFF.

Notes on this clonotype: A read error may account for a junction end that differs from germline. The chain uses TRBV7-2 and TRBJ2-5, with D unresolved. The germline gives CDR1 SGHTA, CDR2 FQGNSA. CDR3 size: 14 residues. The CDR3 DNA reads TGTGCCGGCAGCTTAGAGGCGAACCAAGAGACCCAGTACTTC. Its protein is CAGSLEANQETQYF. Full variable domain (rest looked up from reference TRBV7-2 and TRBJ2-5): GAGVSQSPSNKVTEKGKDVELRCDPISGHTALYWYRQSLGQGLEFLIYFQGNSAPDKSGLPSDRFSAERTGGSVSTLTIQRTQQEDSAVYLCAGSLEANQETQYFGPGTRLLVL.

Worth noting for this clonotype: A read error is possible here, since a much larger clone lies one base away. The chain combines TRBV29-1 with TRBJ2-7, with D maybe TRBD1 (7 bases). This CDR3 is built from 14 residues. Germline V CDR1 and CDR2: SQVTM, ANQGSEA. V lost 3 bases and J lost 3, with 15 bases in between. The CDR3 here is CSVEGLGQNYEQYF. CDR3 coding DNA: TGCAGCGTTGAGGGACTGGGACAGAACTACGAGCAGTACTTC.

The chain combines TRBV15 with TRBJ2-1, with TRBD2 identical over 7 bases. V gave up 3 bases and J gave up 2 bases; unmatched junction bases: 7. Germline lookup yields CDR1 LNHNV and CDR2 YYDKDF (reference sequence). The CDR3 is 16 amino acids. The CDR3 DNA reads as TGTGCCACCAGCAGGGGGGGGAGAGTCCCCTACAATGAGCAGTTCTTC. Its protein product is CATSRGGRVPYNEQFF. The variable domain in full, with the rest retrieved from reference TRBV15 and TRBJ2-1, is DAMVIQNPRYQVTQFGKPVTLSCSQTLNHNVMYWYQQKSSQAPKLLFHYYDKDFNNEADTPDNFQSRRPNTSFCFLDIRSPGLGDTAMYLCATSRGGRVPYNEQFFGPGTRLTVL.

This clonotype appeared a few times. The DNA of the CDR3 is TGTGCCAGCAGCGTAGTACAGGGGGGGCAAGAGACCCAGTACTTC. This translates into CASSVVQGGQETQYF. The J gene is TRBJ2-5, the V gene TRBV9; a possible D gene is TRBD1 (8 bases). The CDR3 length is 15 residues. Trimming pared 0 bases from V and 2 bases from J, leaving 11 bases between. The germline CDR1 and CDR2 sequences are SGDLS and YYNGEE.

The chain carries TRBV21-1 and TRBJ1-6. TRBV21-1 is given as a pseudogene. There are 16 residues in the CDR3. The CDR3 spells CASSSNFSSIRSPLHF. The CDR3 bases are TGTGCCAGCAGCAGCAACTTCTCCTCCATCAGATCACCCCTCCACTTT.